This entry is about one TCR beta chain. As yet, its antigen is unknown. The data belong to a study of radiation and T cells in renal cell carcinoma. The study's findings and limits: Top tumor clonotypes rose in blood 2 weeks post-radiation, then contracted.

The time point was: blood 4 weeks post-SBRT, at nephrectomy. Treatment here: 15 Gy SBRT to primary tumor, nephrectomy 4 weeks later. Nephrectomy followed 15 Gy stereotactic body radiation by 4 weeks. Clear cell pathology was present in this patient's renal cell carcinoma. Data came from immunoSEQ multiplex PCR; TCRdb stores just in-frame clones and leaves some out. The sample consists of 150,000 to 200,000 clones, about nine tenths of them appearing once. Germline CDR1 PRHDT, CDR2 FYEKMQ (reference sequence). The CDR3 consists of 13 residues. Trimming cost V 5 bases and J 1 base, with 5 bases left between them.

The chain couples TRBV13 to TRBJ2-2, with no clear D. Sequencing was performed on blood, taken from a patient whose treatment included radiotherapy and nephrectomy. The TCR was taken from a woman between 45 and 65 years old with renal cell carcinoma. The CDR3 DNA sequence: TGTGCCAGCAGCCGTGAGAACACCGGGGAGCTGTTTTTT. Protein: CASSRENTGELFF.